This TCR beta chain was captured by sequencing in a study of long-term antiretroviral therapy in people with HIV. V lost 4 bases and J lost 8, with 16 bases in between. Germline V lookup: CDR1 SGHRS, CDR2 YFSETQ. The CDR3 runs to 15 residues. General study results and limits: Repertoire dominance by clones expanded before ART was seen at all time points. Repertoires in HIV (unlike those of controls) had narrower CDR3 length ranges. The study collected no data on ART adherence, viral resistance or therapy changes.

With respect to this clone: Its antigen remains unidentified.

The authors ran the immunoSEQ assay, v3.0, at survey level. Profiling relied on immunoSEQ multiplex PCR, and the TCRdb table lists in-frame clones only, not all of them. The table includes around 21,000 clones, roughly 80% detected once. The TCR sequence derives from a woman aged 30 to 39 with HIV. Sequences were derived from unsorted PBMCs, sampled 0.2 years after starting antiretroviral therapy. The chain has TRBV5-1 and TRBJ1-6, with a weak D call TRBD1 (6 bases). The CDR3 spells CASSNGQTRDSPLHF. The CDR3 DNA reads TGCGCCAGCAGCAACGGACAGACCAGAGATTCACCCCTCCACTTT.